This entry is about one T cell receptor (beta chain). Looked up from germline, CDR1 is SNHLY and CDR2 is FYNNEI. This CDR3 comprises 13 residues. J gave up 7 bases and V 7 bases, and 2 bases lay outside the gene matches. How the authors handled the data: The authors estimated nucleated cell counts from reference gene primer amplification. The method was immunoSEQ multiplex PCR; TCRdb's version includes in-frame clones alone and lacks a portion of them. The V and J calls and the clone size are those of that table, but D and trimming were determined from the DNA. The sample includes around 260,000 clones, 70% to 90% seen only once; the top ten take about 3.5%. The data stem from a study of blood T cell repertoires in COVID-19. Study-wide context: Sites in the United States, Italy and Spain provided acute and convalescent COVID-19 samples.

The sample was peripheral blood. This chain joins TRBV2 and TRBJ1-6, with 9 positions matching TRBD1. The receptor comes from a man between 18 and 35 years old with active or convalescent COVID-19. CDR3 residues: CASKGTGNSPLHF. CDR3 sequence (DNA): TGTGCCAGCAAAGGGACAGGGAATTCACCCCTCCACTTT.